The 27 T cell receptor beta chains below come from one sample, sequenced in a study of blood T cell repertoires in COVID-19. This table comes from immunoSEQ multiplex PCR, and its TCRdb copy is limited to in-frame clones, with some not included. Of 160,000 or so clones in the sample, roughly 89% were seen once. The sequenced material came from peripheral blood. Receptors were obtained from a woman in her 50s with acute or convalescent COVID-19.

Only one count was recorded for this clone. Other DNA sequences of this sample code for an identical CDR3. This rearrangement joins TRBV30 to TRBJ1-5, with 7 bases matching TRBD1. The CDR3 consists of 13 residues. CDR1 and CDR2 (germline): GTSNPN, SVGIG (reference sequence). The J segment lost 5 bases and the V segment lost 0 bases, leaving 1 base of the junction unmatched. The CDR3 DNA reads TGTGCCTGGAGTGTAACAGGGGATCAGCCCCAGCATTTT. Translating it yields CAWSVTGDQPQHF.

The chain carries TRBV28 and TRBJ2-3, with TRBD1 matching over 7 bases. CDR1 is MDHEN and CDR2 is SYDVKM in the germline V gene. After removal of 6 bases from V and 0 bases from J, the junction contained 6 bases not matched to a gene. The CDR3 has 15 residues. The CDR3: CASRGQSPSTDTQYF. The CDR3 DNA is TGTGCCAGCAGGGGACAGTCCCCTAGCACAGATACGCAGTATTTT.

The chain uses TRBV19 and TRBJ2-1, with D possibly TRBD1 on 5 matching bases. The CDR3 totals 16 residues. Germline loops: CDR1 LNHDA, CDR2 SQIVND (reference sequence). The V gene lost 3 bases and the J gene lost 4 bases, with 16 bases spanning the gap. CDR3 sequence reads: CASSIEEGVDYNEQFF. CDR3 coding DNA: TGTGCCAGTAGTATCGAAGAAGGGGTTGATTACAATGAGCAGTTCTTC.

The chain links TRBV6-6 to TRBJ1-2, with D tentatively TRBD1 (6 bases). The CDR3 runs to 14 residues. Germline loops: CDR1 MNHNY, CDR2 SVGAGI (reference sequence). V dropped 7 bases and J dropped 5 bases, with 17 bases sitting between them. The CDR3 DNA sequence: TGTGCCAGCACCCCTCTGGGCCAGGGGTATGGCTACACCTTC. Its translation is CASTPLGQGYGYTF.

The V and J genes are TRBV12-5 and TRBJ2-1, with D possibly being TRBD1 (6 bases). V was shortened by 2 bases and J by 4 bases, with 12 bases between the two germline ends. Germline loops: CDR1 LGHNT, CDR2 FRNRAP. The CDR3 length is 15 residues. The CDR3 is CASGLQGTGYNEQFF. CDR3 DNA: TGTGCTAGTGGTTTGCAGGGGACGGGATACAATGAGCAGTTCTTC.

CDR3 sequence (DNA): TGTGCCAGCAGCCAGGTGGGACAGGGGGCCGGCGAGCAGTACTTC. Its protein is CASSQVGQGAGEQYF. The chain carries TRBV14 and TRBJ2-7, with 12 bases fitting TRBD1. The V and J ends lost 3 bases and 6 bases, in that order; junction bases with no gene match: 6. CDR1 and CDR2 (germline): SGHDN, FVKESK. The CDR3 has 15 residues.

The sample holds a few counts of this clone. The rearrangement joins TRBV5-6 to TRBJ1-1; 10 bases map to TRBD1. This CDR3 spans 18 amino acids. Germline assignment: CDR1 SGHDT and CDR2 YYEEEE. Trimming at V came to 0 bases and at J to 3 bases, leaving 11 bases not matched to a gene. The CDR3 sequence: CASSLGQGAPRSYTEAFF. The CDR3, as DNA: TGTGCCAGCAGCTTGGGACAGGGGGCCCCCAGATCGTACACTGAAGCTTTCTTT.

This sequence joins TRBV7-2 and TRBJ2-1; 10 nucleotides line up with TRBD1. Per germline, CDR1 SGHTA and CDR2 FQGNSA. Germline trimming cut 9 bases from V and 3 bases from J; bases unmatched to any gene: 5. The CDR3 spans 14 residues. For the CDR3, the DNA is TGTGCCAGTAACCGGGACAGGGGCTACAATGAGCAGTTCTTC. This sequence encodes CASNRDRGYNEQFF.

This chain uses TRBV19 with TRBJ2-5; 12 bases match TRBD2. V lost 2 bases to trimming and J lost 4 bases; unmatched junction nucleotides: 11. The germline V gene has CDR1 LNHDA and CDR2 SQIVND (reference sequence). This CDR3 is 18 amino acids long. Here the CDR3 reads CASSIHRELAGGGETQYF. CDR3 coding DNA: TGTGCCAGTAGTATACACAGGGAACTAGCGGGAGGAGGAGAGACCCAGTACTTC.

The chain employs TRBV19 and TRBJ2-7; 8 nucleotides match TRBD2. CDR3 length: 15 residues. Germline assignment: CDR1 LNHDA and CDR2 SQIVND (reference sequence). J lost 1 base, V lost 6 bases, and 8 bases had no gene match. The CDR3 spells CASRLTSGDSYEQYF. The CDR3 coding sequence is TGTGCCAGTAGACTAACTAGCGGCGATTCCTACGAGCAGTACTTC.

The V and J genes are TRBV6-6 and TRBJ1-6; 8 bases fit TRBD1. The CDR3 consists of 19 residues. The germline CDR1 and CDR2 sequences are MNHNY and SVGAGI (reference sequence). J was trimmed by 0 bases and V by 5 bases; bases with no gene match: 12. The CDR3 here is CASSRTGGRFSSYNSPLHF. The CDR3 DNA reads TGTGCCAGCAGTCGAACAGGGGGGAGGTTTAGCTCCTATAATTCACCCCTCCACTTT.

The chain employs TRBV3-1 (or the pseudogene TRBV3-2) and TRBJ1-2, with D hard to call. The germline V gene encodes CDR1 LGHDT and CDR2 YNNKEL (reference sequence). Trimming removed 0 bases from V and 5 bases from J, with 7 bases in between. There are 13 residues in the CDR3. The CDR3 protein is CASSQETVYGYTF. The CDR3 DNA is TGTGCCAGCAGCCAAGAAACAGTGTATGGCTACACCTTC.

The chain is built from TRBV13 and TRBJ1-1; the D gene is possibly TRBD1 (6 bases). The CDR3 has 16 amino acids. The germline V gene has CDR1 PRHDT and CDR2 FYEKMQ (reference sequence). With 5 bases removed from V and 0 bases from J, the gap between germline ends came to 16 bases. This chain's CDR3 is CASSLWTDPLNTEAFF. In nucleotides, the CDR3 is TGTGCCAGCAGCCTCTGGACAGACCCTTTGAACACTGAAGCTTTCTTT.

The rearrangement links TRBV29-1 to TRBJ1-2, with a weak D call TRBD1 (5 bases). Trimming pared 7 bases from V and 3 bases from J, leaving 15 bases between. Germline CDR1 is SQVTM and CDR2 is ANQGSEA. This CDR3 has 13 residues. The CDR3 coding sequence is TGCAGCGCGGGGGTCCCAGAGGACTATGGCTACACCTTC. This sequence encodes CSAGVPEDYGYTF.

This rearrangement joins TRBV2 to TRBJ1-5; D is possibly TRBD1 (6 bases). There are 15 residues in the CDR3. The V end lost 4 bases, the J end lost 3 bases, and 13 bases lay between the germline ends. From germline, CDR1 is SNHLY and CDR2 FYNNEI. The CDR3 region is CASSVDRSPNQPQHF. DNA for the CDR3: TGTGCCAGCAGTGTCGACAGGAGTCCCAATCAGCCCCAGCATTTT.

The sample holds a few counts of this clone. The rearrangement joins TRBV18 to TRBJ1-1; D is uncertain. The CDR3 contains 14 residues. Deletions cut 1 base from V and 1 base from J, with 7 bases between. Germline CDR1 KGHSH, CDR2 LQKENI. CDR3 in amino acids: CASSPRAQNTEAFF. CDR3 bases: TGTGCCAGCTCACCACGGGCACAGAACACTGAAGCTTTCTTT.

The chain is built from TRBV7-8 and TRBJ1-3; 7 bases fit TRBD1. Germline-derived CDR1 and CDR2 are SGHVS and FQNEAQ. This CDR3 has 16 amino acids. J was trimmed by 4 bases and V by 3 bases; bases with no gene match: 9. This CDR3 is CASSFNYRGFGNTIYF. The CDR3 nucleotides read TGTGCCAGCAGCTTTAATTACAGGGGTTTCGGAAACACCATATATTTT.

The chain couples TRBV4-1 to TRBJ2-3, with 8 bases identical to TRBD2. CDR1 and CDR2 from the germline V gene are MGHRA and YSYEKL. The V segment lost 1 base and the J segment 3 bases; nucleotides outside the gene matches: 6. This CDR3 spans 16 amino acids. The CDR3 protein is CASSQGRAGGTDTQYF. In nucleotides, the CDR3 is TGCGCCAGCAGCCAAGGGCGGGCGGGGGGTACAGATACGCAGTATTTT.

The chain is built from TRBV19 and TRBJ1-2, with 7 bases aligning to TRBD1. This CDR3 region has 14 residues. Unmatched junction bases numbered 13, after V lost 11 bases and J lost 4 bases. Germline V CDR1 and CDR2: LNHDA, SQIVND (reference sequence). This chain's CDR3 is CASSRGGGAYGYTF. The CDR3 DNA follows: TGTGCCTCCTCGAGAGGGGGCGGGGCCTATGGCTACACCTTC.

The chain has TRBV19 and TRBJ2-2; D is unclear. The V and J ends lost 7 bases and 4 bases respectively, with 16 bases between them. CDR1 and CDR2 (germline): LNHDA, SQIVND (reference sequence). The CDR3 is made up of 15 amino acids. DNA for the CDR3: TGTGCCAGTACCCCCCTGGGCAGGATCACCGGGGAGCTGTTTTTT. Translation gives CASTPLGRITGELFF.

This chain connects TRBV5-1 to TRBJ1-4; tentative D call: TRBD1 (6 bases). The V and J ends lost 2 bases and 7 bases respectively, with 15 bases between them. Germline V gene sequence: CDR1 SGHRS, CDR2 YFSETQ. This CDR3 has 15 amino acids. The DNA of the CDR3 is TGCGCCAGCAGCTTACCAACAGGGACGGGTGAAAAACTGTTTTTT. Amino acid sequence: CASSLPTGTGEKLFF.

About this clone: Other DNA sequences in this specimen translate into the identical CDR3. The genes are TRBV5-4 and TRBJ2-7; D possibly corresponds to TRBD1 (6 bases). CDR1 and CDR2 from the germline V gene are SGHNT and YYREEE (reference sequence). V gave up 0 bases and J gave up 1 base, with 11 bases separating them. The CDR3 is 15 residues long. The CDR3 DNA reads TGTGCCAGCAGCTTGGGAACAGGGAGTTCCTACGAGCAGTACTTC. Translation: CASSLGTGSSYEQYF. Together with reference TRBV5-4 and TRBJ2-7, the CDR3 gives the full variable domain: ETGVTQSPTHLIKTRGQQVTLRCSSQSGHNTVSWYQQALGQGPQFIFQYYREEENGRGNFPPRFSGLQFPNYSSELNVNALELDDSALYLCASSLGTGSSYEQYFGPGTRLTVT.

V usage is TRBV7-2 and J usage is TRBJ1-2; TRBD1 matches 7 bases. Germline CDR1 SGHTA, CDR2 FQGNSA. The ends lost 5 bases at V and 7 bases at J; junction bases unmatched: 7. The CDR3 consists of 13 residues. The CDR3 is CASSPTGLSGYTF. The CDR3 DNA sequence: TGTGCCAGCAGCCCGACAGGGTTATCTGGCTACACCTTC.

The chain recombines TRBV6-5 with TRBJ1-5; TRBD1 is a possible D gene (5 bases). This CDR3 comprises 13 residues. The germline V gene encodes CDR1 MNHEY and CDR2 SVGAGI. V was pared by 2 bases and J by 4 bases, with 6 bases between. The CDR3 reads CASSYDSNQPQHF. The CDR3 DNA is TGTGCCAGCAGTTACGACAGTAATCAGCCCCAGCATTTT.

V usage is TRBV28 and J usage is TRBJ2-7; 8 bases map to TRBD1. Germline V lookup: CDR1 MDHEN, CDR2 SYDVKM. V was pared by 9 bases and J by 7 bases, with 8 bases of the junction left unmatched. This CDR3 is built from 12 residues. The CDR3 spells CASGTGFLEQYF. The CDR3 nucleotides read TGTGCCAGTGGGACAGGATTCTTGGAGCAGTACTTC.

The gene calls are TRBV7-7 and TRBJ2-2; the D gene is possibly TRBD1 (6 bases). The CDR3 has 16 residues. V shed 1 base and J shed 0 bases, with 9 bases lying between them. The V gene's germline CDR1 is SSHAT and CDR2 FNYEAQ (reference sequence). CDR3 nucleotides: TGTGCCAGCAGCTTAGGGACAGCCCCGAACACCGGGGAGCTGTTTTTT. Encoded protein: CASSLGTAPNTGELFF.

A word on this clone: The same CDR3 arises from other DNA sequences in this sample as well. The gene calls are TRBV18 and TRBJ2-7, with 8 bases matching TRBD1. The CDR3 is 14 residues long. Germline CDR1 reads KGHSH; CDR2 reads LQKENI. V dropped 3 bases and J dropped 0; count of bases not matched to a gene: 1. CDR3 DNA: TGTGCCAGCTCACCCGGACAGGGCTCCTACGAGCAGTACTTC. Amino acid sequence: CASSPGQGSYEQYF.